Detailed here is one TCR beta chain. The sample comes from a study of blood T cell repertoires in COVID-19. Libraries were prepared by immunoSEQ multiplex PCR; TCRdb keeps only in-frame clonotypes and omits some of them. Here the sample spans 100,000 to 110,000 clones, approximately 93% being singletons. The CDR3 contains 13 residues. Germline V gene sequence: CDR1 SGHNT, CDR2 YENEEA. Trimming stripped 5 bases from V and 8 bases from J, with 15 bases between. The sequence came from a man in his forties or fifties with active COVID-19. The gene calls are TRBV11-3 and TRBJ1-2; D is unresolved. Sequencing used peripheral blood. CDR3 bases: TGTGCCAGCAGCCAGACCCCCCTCGGGGGCTACACCTTC. As protein: CASSQTPLGGYTF.